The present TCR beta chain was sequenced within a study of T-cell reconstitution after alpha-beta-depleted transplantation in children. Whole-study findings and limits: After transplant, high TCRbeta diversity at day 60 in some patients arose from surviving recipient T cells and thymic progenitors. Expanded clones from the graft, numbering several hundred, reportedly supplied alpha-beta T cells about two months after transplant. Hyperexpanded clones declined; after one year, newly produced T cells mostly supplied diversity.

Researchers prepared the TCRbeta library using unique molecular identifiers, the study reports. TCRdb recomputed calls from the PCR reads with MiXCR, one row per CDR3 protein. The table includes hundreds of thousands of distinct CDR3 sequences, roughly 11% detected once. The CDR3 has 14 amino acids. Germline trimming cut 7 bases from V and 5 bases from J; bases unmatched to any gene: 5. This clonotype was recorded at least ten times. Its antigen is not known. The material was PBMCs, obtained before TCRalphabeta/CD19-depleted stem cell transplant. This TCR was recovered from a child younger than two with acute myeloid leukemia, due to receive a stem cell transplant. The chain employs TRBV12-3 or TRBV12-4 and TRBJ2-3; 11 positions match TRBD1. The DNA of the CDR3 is TGTGCCAGCACCCGGACAGGGGGCAAAGATACGCAGTATTTT. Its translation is CASTRTGGKDTQYF.